A single sample is the source of the 14 T cell receptor beta chains below, sequenced in a study of blood T cell repertoires in COVID-19. TCRdb's copy holds only in-frame clones and misses some; the assay was immunoSEQ multiplex PCR. The data show 130,000 to 150,000 clones, about 70% seen once. Material: peripheral blood. These receptor sequences come from a man of 80 years or more with acute or convalescent COVID-19.

The CDR3 coding sequence is TGTGCCAGCAGCTTCGCAGGACAGGGCGGTGTCTATGGCTACACCTTC. This codes for CASSFAGQGGVYGYTF. This chain joins TRBV7-8 and TRBJ1-2; 8 bases line up with TRBD1. From germline, CDR1 is SGHVS and CDR2 FQNEAQ. The CDR3 spans 16 residues. Trimming removed 3 bases from V and 4 bases from J; junction bases left unmatched: 10.

This clone has more than one count but fewer than ten. The chain's CDR3 is CARERQVSEDTQYF. CDR3 nucleotides: TGTGCCAGAGAACGGCAGGTATCAGAAGATACGCAGTATTTT. The V gene is TRBV3-1 (or the pseudogene TRBV3-2), the J gene TRBJ2-3, with D unclear. The CDR3 extends over 14 amino acids. Between the trimmed V and J ends, which lost 9 bases and 5 bases, there was a span of 18 bases. Germline assignment: CDR1 LGHDT and CDR2 YNNKEL (reference sequence).

Of note for this clone: Additional DNA sequences in this sample encode the identical CDR3. The J gene is TRBJ2-1, the V gene TRBV7-3, with D maybe TRBD2 (6 bases). Trimming stripped 1 base from V and 10 bases from J, with 14 bases between. From germline, CDR1 is SGHTA and CDR2 FQGTGA. The CDR3 consists of 14 residues. The CDR3 region is CASSLIGGANEQFF. The CDR3 DNA sequence: TGTGCCAGCAGCTTAATCGGAGGGGCAAACGAGCAGTTCTTC.

The gene calls are TRBV28 and TRBJ2-3; TRBD1 matches 11 bases. Unmatched junction bases numbered 15, after V lost 9 bases and J lost 1 base. Germline assignment: CDR1 MDHEN and CDR2 SYDVKM. This CDR3 region has 18 residues. The CDR3, as DNA: TGTGCCAGTAGAGCGGGACAGGGGGTTTGGGTCGGCACAGATACGCAGTATTTT. This codes for CASRAGQGVWVGTDTQYF.

This clone was seen many times. V is TRBV12-3 or TRBV12-4 and J is TRBJ2-4; D remains unclear. V was clipped by 3 bases and J by 7 bases, with 4 bases between them. The CDR3 spans 11 residues. DNA for the CDR3: TGTGCCAGCAGTTTTTCGAACATTCAGTACTTC. Protein: CASSFSNIQYF.

There are a few counts of this clone. The V gene is TRBV18, the J gene TRBJ2-5, with a possible D match to TRBD1 (6 bases). V lost 6 bases, J lost 2 bases, and 13 bases lay in between. Looked up from germline, CDR1 is KGHSH and CDR2 is LQKENI. The CDR3 is 14 amino acids. The CDR3 protein is CASSGTNRQETQYF. The CDR3 bases are TGTGCCAGCTCCGGGACAAACCGACAAGAGACCCAGTACTTC. The whole variable domain, remainder taken from reference TRBV18 and TRBJ2-5, is NAGVMQNPRHLVRRRGQEARLRCSPMKGHSHVYWYRQLPEEGLKFMVYLQKENIIDESGMPKERFSAEFPKEGPSILRIQQVVRGDSAAYFCASSGTNRQETQYFGPGTRLLVL.

V is TRBV7-2 and J is TRBJ1-1; unclear D gene. The CDR3 sequence is 14 residues long. The germline V gene has CDR1 SGHTA and CDR2 FQGNSA. Trimming took 3 bases from V and 1 from J, leaving 9 bases between them. This CDR3 is CASSFGVGNTEAFF. Written as DNA, the CDR3 is TGTGCCAGCAGCTTCGGGGTGGGGAACACTGAAGCTTTCTTT.

This clone was counted between two and nine times. The rearrangement uses TRBV19 and TRBJ1-2, with unresolved D. V was cut by 0 bases and J by 4 bases, with 9 bases left in between. Germline assignment: CDR1 LNHDA and CDR2 SQIVND (reference sequence). CDR3 length: 14 amino acids. For the CDR3, the DNA is TGTGCCAGTAGTATAGAGGGTGCAGGCTATGGCTACACCTTC. It encodes CASSIEGAGYGYTF.

The rearrangement joins TRBV2 to TRBJ1-5; 8 nucleotides match TRBD1. The CDR3 extends over 14 amino acids. After removal of 4 bases from V and 6 bases from J, the junction contained 5 bases not matched to a gene. Germline V lookup: CDR1 SNHLY, CDR2 FYNNEI. CDR3 in amino acids: CASSAGGAVQPQHF. DNA of the CDR3: TGTGCCAGCAGTGCAGGGGGCGCGGTTCAGCCCCAGCATTTT.

Only a few counts were recorded for this clone. V and J are TRBV9 and TRBJ1-2; no definite D call. The CDR3 runs to 14 residues. Trimming shortened V by 0 bases and J by 3 bases, and 9 bases separated the two germline ends. CDR1 SGDLS and CDR2 YYNGEE come from the germline V gene. The chain's CDR3 is CASSVGQADYGYTF. The CDR3 DNA reads as TGTGCCAGCAGCGTAGGGCAGGCAGACTATGGCTACACCTTC.

The V gene is TRBV7-2, the J gene TRBJ2-7; 8 positions agree with TRBD1. Germline V CDR1 and CDR2: SGHTA, FQGNSA. J lost 1 base, V lost 5 bases, and 4 bases had no gene match. The CDR3 covers 14 residues. The CDR3 nucleotides read TGTGCCAGCAGCGCCAGGACAGGGTCCTACGAGCAGTACTTC. Translation gives CASSARTGSYEQYF.

V and J are TRBV7-2 and TRBJ1-5; 10 nucleotides agree with TRBD1. The CDR3 spans 17 residues. The V segment lost 1 base and the J segment 0 bases; nucleotides outside the gene matches: 3. Looked up from germline, CDR1 is SGHTA and CDR2 is FQGNSA. This CDR3 is CASSLGGQGDSNQPQHF. CDR3 nucleotide sequence: TGTGCCAGCAGCTTAGGAGGACAGGGGGATAGCAATCAGCCCCAGCATTTT.

This chain links TRBV2 with TRBJ1-6; D is perhaps TRBD1 (6 bases). Germline CDR1 is SNHLY and CDR2 is FYNNEI. The CDR3 has 15 residues. V lost 6 bases and J lost 5, with 14 bases in between. As DNA, the CDR3 is TGTGCCAGCAGAGCGACAGGAAACAATAATTCACCCCTCCACTTT. Residues: CASRATGNNNSPLHF.

This clone was seen only a few times. The genes are TRBV18 and TRBJ2-4, with TRBD1 identical over 7 bases. The CDR3 sequence is 15 residues long. Germline V gives CDR1 KGHSH, CDR2 LQKENI. V trimming: 3 bases; J trimming: 5 bases; junction bases outside the gene matches: 7. CDR3 DNA sequence: TGTGCCAGCTCACCGATAGACAGGGCGCAAAACATTCAGTACTTC. Residues: CASSPIDRAQNIQYF.